This T cell receptor beta chain derives from a study of response to subunit inactivated influenza vaccine. Findings and limits, study-wide: Each seasonal influenza vaccination, the authors suggested, recruits few new T cells.

TCRdb fed the RT-PCR reads into MiXCR, producing one record per CDR3 protein. Here the sample spans fewer than 750,000 distinct CDR3 sequences, about 14% being singletons. Trimming pared 1 base from V and 2 bases from J, leaving 6 bases between. This CDR3 comprises 14 residues. Germline V gives CDR1 SGHVS, CDR2 FQNEAQ. This clonotype has ten or more counts. Its specificity is not known. The receptor was isolated from a man in his forties or fifties who received an inactivated influenza vaccine. The specimen was PBMCs from blood, collected 11 to 12 days after vaccination. The J gene is TRBJ1-3, the V gene TRBV7-8; D may be TRBD1 (6 bases). CDR3 DNA: TGTGCCAGCAGCTTAGGGACAGCTGGAAACACCATATATTTT. The encoded protein is CASSLGTAGNTIYF. The full variable domain, completed using reference TRBV7-8 and TRBJ1-3, is GAGVSQSPRYKVAKRGQDVALRCDPISGHVSLFWYQQALGQGPEFLTYFQNEAQLDKSGLPSDRFFAERPEGSVSTLKIQRTQQEDSAVYLCASSLGTAGNTIYFGEGSWLTVV.